These 8 T cell receptor beta chains were all obtained from the same sample, sequenced in a study of blood T cell repertoires in COVID-19. Here immunoSEQ multiplex PCR was the method, and the copy in TCRdb shows in-frame clones only, minus some. The sample comprises 250,000 to 350,000 clones, about nine tenths of which are singletons, and roughly 2% rests with the top ten. Material for sequencing was peripheral blood. The receptors were sampled from a woman aged 50 to 60 who had recovered from COVID-19.

The chain joins TRBV6-2 or TRBV6-3 to TRBJ2-4, with D possibly being TRBD2 (6 bases). CDR1 MNHEY and CDR2 SVGEGT come from the germline V gene. Trimming left V 6 bases short and J 5 bases short, with 20 bases between. The CDR3 is 16 residues long. The CDR3 region is CASSPRRREEENIQYF. CDR3 nucleotides: TGTGCCAGCAGCCCCCGGCGGAGGGAAGAAGAAAACATTCAGTACTTC.

The CDR3 DNA follows: TGTGCCAGCTCACCACTTCAAGGACTATACACTGAAGCTTTCTTT. Residues: CASSPLQGLYTEAFF. The chain carries TRBV18 and TRBJ1-1; D gene ambiguous. V was pared by 1 base and J by 3 bases, with 12 bases between. The CDR3 has 15 residues. Germline V lookup: CDR1 KGHSH, CDR2 LQKENI.

The genes are TRBV4-1 and TRBJ2-1; 8 bases map to TRBD2. The V and J ends lost 3 bases and 3 bases, in that order; junction bases with no gene match: 13. This CDR3 spans 18 amino acids. CDR1 is MGHRA, CDR2 YSYEKL, per germline. Here the CDR3 reads CASSQVYSRLAGYNEQFF. As DNA, the CDR3 is TGCGCCAGCAGCCAGGTGTATAGTCGGCTAGCGGGCTACAATGAGCAGTTCTTC.

The chain recombines TRBV7-9 with TRBJ1-1; a possible D gene is TRBD1 (5 bases). CDR1 and CDR2 (germline): SEHNR, FQNEAQ (reference sequence). V lost 1 base and J lost 7, with 13 bases in between. This CDR3 comprises 14 residues. The CDR3 sequence: CASSLGQIDREAFF. In nucleotides, the CDR3 is TGTGCCAGCAGCTTAGGACAGATAGACCGTGAAGCTTTCTTT.

This clone was found once. The chain carries TRBV27 and TRBJ2-7; TRBD2 aligns across 8 bases. CDR3 length equals 16 residues. Germline CDR1 reads MNHEY; CDR2 reads SMNVEV (reference sequence). Trimming took 3 bases from V and 3 from J; bases not matched to a gene: 10. The CDR3 bases are TGTGCCAGCAGTTTCAGGGCGGGGGGAATTTTCTACGAGCAGTACTTC. This gives the protein CASSFRAGGIFYEQYF.

CDR3 region: CASSKGISTGELFF. In DNA, the CDR3 is TGCGCCAGCAGCAAGGGGATATCCACCGGGGAGCTGTTTTTT. The V gene is TRBV5-1, the J gene TRBJ2-2, with D possibly being TRBD1 (5 bases). Germline lookup yields CDR1 SGHRS and CDR2 YFSETQ. V lost 4 bases and J 4 bases, leaving 11 bases between the germline ends. The length of the CDR3 is 14 residues. Filled out from reference TRBV5-1 and TRBJ2-2, the complete variable domain reads KAGVTQTPRYLIKTRGQQVTLSCSPISGHRSVSWYQQTPGQGLQFLFEYFSETQRNKGNFPGRFSGRQFSNSRSEMNVSTLELGDSALYLCASSKGISTGELFFGEGSRLTVL.

J is TRBJ2-7 and V is TRBV28; possibly TRBD2 for D (6 bases). Germline values: CDR1 MDHEN, CDR2 SYDVKM. The CDR3 totals 15 residues. V gave up 7 bases and J gave up 5 bases, with 21 bases separating them. CDR3 loop: CASNPGGPRFHEQYF. DNA of the CDR3: TGTGCCAGCAACCCCGGGGGACCCCGATTCCACGAGCAGTACTTC.

The chain combines TRBV3-1 (or the pseudogene TRBV3-2) with TRBJ2-3; 15 nucleotides match TRBD2. V dropped 1 base and J dropped 1; count of bases not matched to a gene: 0. Germline CDR1 LGHDT, CDR2 YNNKEL (reference sequence). CDR3 length: 17 residues. Written as DNA, the CDR3 is TGTGCCAGCAGCCAAGGGACTAGCGGGGGGGGCACAGATACGCAGTATTTT. Translated: CASSQGTSGGGTDTQYF.